This T cell receptor (beta chain) was retrieved from a study of cytomegalovirus exposure and HLA in healthy donors (dated by TCRdb to between 2016 and 2019). General notes on the study: According to a later analysis, the 120 or so validation repertoires were produced on the same platform as the roughly 700 repertoires of the first cohort. The study was designed to test whether signatures of past pathogen exposure could be identified by cataloging public T cell receptors. A separate validation cohort of approximately 120 different subjects was used in addition to the roughly 670-subject first cohort. To predict cytomegalovirus infection status, the study brought together high-throughput TCR immunosequencing, statistical association of individual TCRs with disease status, and machine learning. Findings and caveats that apply to the study as a whole: In the study, around 160 TCR beta chains were listed as associated with cytomegalovirus. In vitro tests confirmed that three of the cytomegalovirus-associated TCR beta chains recognize cytomegalovirus antigens. The validation cohort had no HLA typing available for a later analysis, so co-occurrence within that cohort was assessed over all 120 or so repertoires. Most TCR sequences were observed very rarely across donors, whereas some public TCRs were present in many individuals. According to the authors, the approach could potentially be generalized to other disease states and immunological phenotypes. Of the cluster scores, roughly 93% were above 0 in a later analysis, which found that TCRs clustered in the first cohort also tended to co-occur in the 120 or so validation repertoires. Cytomegalovirus status was reported to be diagnosed by the classifier with high specificity and sensitivity in both the original and validation cohorts.

Libraries were prepared through the immunoSEQ multiplex PCR assay. The paper's data handling went like this. A statistical classification framework was built to diagnose cytomegalovirus status from the catalog of TCR beta chain sequences. Imported from immuneACCESS, the table was reduced by TCRdb to in-frame sequences with V and J called. These copies leave out some clones; in studies compared against another copy, an unresolved V gene accounts for under half, and the cause of the remainder is not known. V and J calls and clone size follow that table, whereas D and trimming were derived from the DNA. For this sample the table gives about 110,000 clones, of which roughly 88% were detected only once. In total, the top ten clones hold around 3.1% of the sample. The donors were included in the validation cohort of some 120 subjects, a group kept apart from the roughly 680-subject first cohort. Note on this clone: Its target antigen remains unknown. No base-level quality is on record; no much larger clone is a single base apart.

The TCR was taken from a woman aged 18 to 35 in good health and CMV-seronegative. The sequenced sample was PBMCs.

Read as DNA, the sequence is TGTGCCATCAGTGAATCTTTAGGGGAAGTTCACGGGGAGACCCAGTACTTC. Translated, this gives CAISESLGEVHGETQYF. The rearrangement combines TRBV10-3 with TRBJ2-5; possibly the D gene is TRBD1, per 5 matching bases. V is pared back by 3 bases and J by 5 bases, with 22 bases lying between the germline termini. The CDR3 sequence holds 17 residues, the cysteine and phenylalanine included. Just the 51-base CDR3 DNA is kept, in frame starting at base 1. The germline V gene sets CDR1 to ENHRY and CDR2 to SYGVKD.